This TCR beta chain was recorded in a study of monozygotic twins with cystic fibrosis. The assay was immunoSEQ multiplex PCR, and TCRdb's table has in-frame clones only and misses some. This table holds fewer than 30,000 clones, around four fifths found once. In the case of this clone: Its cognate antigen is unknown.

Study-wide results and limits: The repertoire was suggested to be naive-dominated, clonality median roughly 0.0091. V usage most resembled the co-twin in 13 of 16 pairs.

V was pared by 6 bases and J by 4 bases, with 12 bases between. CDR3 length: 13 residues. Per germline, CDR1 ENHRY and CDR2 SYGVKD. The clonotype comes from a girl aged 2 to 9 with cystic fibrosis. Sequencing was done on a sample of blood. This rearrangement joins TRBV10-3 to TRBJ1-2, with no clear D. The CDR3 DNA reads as TGTGCCATCAGCGCAGACACGTCCTATGGCTACACCTTC. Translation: CAISADTSYGYTF.